This is a list of T cell receptor beta chains from one sample in a study of tumor-infiltrating lymphocytes in localized non-small cell lung cancer. Assay used: immunoSEQ multiplex PCR; TCRdb lists only in-frame clones, some missing. Of more than 10,000 clones in the sample, 79% were seen once. Sequencing was performed on lung tumor tissue. Receptors were obtained from a human donor with non-small cell lung cancer. Both conserved end residues are trimmed from each CDR3. D genes are given only for firm matches.

ASTPEGPAYGYT	TRBJ1-2	TRBV28	.
ASSLAVGGGAYGYT	TRBJ1-2	TRBV7-6	.
ASSGTAISKGYT	TRBJ1-2	TRBV6-5	TRBD1
ASSYFRSNLYNEQF	TRBJ2-1	TRBV6-5	.
ASRGPGADTQY	TRBJ2-3	TRBV2	.
ASTGRAQADEQF	TRBJ2-1	TRBV6-6	.
SAPGGETQY	TRBJ2-5	TRBV20-1	TRBD1
AISESWTENQPQH	TRBJ1-5	TRBV10-3	.
ASSQGTASSITGELF	TRBJ2-2	TRBV27	TRBD1
ASSVGGPGEPQH	TRBJ1-5	TRBV9	.
ASSPRTLGHEAF	TRBJ1-1	TRBV9	.
ASSQDHTGDNSPLH	TRBJ1-6	TRBV4-1	TRBD1
AWSSLSSGSGHEQY	TRBJ2-7	TRBV30	TRBD2
ASSYQGETQY	TRBJ2-5	TRBV6-6	.
ASSSSRANYGYT	TRBJ1-2	TRBV5-1	.
ASSLRTSGPYEQY	TRBJ2-7	TRBV27	TRBD2
ASSDLGSGAREQY	TRBJ2-7	TRBV10-1	TRBD2
ASNTQNNQPQH	TRBJ1-5	TRBV19	.
ASSVRGTDTGELF	TRBJ2-2	TRBV6-1	.
ASSSGTVSYEQY	TRBJ2-7	TRBV7-9	TRBD1
ASSRSNSYEQY	TRBJ2-7	TRBV7-9	.
AISEDSSTGELF	TRBJ2-2	TRBV10-3	.
ASSSTAAGQVLEQF	TRBJ2-1	TRBV7-2	TRBD1
ASSFQIEAF	TRBJ1-1	TRBV25-1	.
ASSGHSGGAEETQY	TRBJ2-5	TRBV7-6	TRBD2